This T cell receptor (beta chain) was obtained from a study of blood T cell repertoires in COVID-19. Looking at the study overall: The samples span acute and convalescent COVID-19 from the United States, Italy and Spain.

The CDR3 totals 15 residues. Germline loops: CDR1 LGHDT, CDR2 YNNKEL (reference sequence). Trimming took off 2 bases at V and 5 bases at J, with 15 bases between the two ends. This table comes from immunoSEQ multiplex PCR, and its TCRdb copy is limited to in-frame clones, with some not included. The profile shows tens of thousands of clones, roughly four fifths of them singletons. The material sequenced was peripheral blood. The clonotype originates from a man at least 80 years old with acute or convalescent COVID-19. V and J are TRBV3-1 (or the pseudogene TRBV3-2) and TRBJ2-5; perhaps TRBD2 as D (5 bases). CDR3 sequence: CASSQFGPGGETQYF. The CDR3 nucleotides read TGTGCCAGCAGCCAATTCGGGCCCGGAGGCGAGACCCAGTACTTC.